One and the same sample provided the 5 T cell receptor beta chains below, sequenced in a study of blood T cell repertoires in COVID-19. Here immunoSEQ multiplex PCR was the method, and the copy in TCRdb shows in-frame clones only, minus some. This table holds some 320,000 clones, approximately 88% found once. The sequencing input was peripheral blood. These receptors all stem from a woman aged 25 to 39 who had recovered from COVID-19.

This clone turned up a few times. CDR3 protein: CASSLMGQGITGELFF. CDR3 sequence (DNA): TGTGCCAGCAGCTTAATGGGTCAGGGGATCACCGGGGAGCTGTTTTTT. This chain links TRBV7-8 with TRBJ2-2; TRBD1 is a possible D gene (6 bases). The germline V and J ends were trimmed by 2 bases and 4 bases, with 14 bases remaining between them. This CDR3 region has 16 residues. The V gene's germline CDR1 is SGHVS and CDR2 FQNEAQ.

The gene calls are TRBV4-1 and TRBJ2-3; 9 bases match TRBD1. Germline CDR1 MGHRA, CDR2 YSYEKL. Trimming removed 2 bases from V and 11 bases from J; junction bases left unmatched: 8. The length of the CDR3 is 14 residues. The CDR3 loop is CASSQLTGGQVQYF. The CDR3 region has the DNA TGCGCCAGCAGCCAACTCACAGGGGGCCAAGTGCAGTATTTT.

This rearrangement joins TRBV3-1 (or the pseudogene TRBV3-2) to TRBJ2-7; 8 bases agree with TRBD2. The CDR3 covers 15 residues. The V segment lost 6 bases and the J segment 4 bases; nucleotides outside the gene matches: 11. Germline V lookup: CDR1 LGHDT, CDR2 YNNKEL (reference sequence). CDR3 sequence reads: CASRTEGASGYEQYF. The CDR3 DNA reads TGTGCCAGCAGGACCGAAGGAGCTAGCGGGTACGAGCAGTACTTC.

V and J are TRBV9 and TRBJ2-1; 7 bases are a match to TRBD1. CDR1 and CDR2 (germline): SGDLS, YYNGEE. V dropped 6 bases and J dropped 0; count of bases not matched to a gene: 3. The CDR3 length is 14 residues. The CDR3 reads CASKGASSYNEQFF. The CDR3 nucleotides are TGTGCCAGCAAGGGGGCTAGCTCCTACAATGAGCAGTTCTTC.

The CDR3 nucleotides are TGTGCCAGCAGCTTAGGGCGGGGACTTAACAATGAGCAGTTCTTC. Translating gives CASSLGRGLNNEQFF. The chain employs TRBV11-3 and TRBJ2-1; TRBD2 might be the D (6 bases). The CDR3 contains 15 residues. The ends were cut back, 1 base at V and 5 bases at J, with 12 bases in the middle. The V gene's germline CDR1 is SGHNT and CDR2 YENEEA.